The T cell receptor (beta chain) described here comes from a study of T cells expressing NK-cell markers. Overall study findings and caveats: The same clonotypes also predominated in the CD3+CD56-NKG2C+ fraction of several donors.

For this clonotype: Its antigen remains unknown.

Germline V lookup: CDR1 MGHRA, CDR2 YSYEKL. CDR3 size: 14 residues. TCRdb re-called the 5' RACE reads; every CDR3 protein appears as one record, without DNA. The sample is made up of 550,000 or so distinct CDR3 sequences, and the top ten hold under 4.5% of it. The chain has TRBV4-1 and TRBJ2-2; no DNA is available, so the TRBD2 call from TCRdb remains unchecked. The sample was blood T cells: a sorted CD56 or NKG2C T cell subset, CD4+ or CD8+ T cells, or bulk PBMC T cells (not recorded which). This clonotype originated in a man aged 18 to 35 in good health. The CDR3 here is CASSQGGLTGELFF.